These 23 T cell receptor beta chains were all obtained from the same sample, sequenced in a study of T-cell reconstitution after alpha-beta-depleted transplantation in children. Unique molecular identifiers were incorporated into the prepared TCRbeta library. TCRdb redid the calling of the PCR reads with MiXCR, one entry per CDR3 protein. The data show a few hundred thousand distinct CDR3 sequences, over 10% seen once. The source was PBMCs, mostly from graft donor cells, collected 360 days after TCRalphabeta/CD19-depleted stem cell transplant. The source is a male patient between 5 and 17 years old who had a stem cell transplant for acute myeloid leukemia, so the T cells may come from the graft donor.

The chain employs TRBV5-1 and TRBJ2-6; D might be TRBD1 or TRBD2, each matching 7 bases. Between the trimmed V and J ends, which lost 5 bases and 0 bases, there was a span of 15 bases. CDR1 and CDR2 from the germline V gene are SGHRS and YFSETQ. CDR3 length: 17 residues. CDR3 DNA sequence: TGCGCCAGCAGGACTCAGGGGGGGGTCTCTGGGGCCAACGTCCTGACTTTC. It encodes CASRTQGGVSGANVLTF. The full variable domain, in which reference TRBV5-1 and TRBJ2-6 provide the parts outside the CDR3, is KAGVTQTPRYLIKTRGQQVTLSCSPISGHRSVSWYQQTPGQGLQFLFEYFSETQRNKGNFPGRFSGRQFSNSRSEMNVSTLELGDSALYLCASRTQGGVSGANVLTFGAGSRLTVL.

The V gene is TRBV5-1, the J gene TRBJ2-3; the D is unclear. Trimming left V 4 bases short and J 0 bases short, with 9 bases between. This CDR3 is 14 amino acids long. The germline CDR1 and CDR2 sequences are SGHRS and YFSETQ. CDR3 nucleotide sequence: TGCGCCAGCAGCGCCCTAGTTAGCACAGATACGCAGTATTTT. Amino acid sequence: CASSALVSTDTQYF. The full variable domain, completed using reference TRBV5-1 and TRBJ2-3, is KAGVTQTPRYLIKTRGQQVTLSCSPISGHRSVSWYQQTPGQGLQFLFEYFSETQRNKGNFPGRFSGRQFSNSRSEMNVSTLELGDSALYLCASSALVSTDTQYFGPGTRLTVL.

The chain uses TRBV19 and TRBJ2-1, with 9 bases aligning to TRBD2. This CDR3 is 16 amino acids long. Germline V CDR1 and CDR2: LNHDA, SQIVND (reference sequence). The V segment lost 3 bases and the J segment 5 bases; nucleotides outside the gene matches: 8. The CDR3 is CASSISAGGPNNEQFF. The CDR3 DNA reads as TGTGCCAGTAGTATCTCGGCGGGAGGGCCGAACAATGAGCAGTTCTTC.

The chain carries TRBV12-3 or TRBV12-4 and TRBJ1-1; D ambiguous. The CDR3 length is 13 residues. Trimming shortened V by 6 bases and J by 1 base, and 9 bases separated the two germline ends. The CDR3, as DNA: TGTGCCAGCAGAGCCACGGGGAACACTGAAGCTTTCTTT. It translates to CASRATGNTEAFF.

A remark on this clonotype: A read error may account for a junction end that differs from germline. The rearrangement joins TRBV7-7 to TRBJ2-1; D is undetermined. The length of the CDR3 is 15 residues. From germline, CDR1 is SSHAT and CDR2 FNYEAQ (reference sequence). Here the CDR3 reads CASSLGDGQLDEQFF. The CDR3 nucleotides read TGTGCTAGCAGCCTAGGTGATGGGCAGCTCGATGAGCAGTTCTTC.

This clonotype has just a few counts. This rearrangement joins TRBV12-3 or TRBV12-4 to TRBJ2-7, with D possibly being TRBD1 (6 bases). This CDR3 has 14 residues. V lost 7 bases, J lost 2 bases, and 15 bases lay in between. The CDR3 loop is CASTSDRRAYEQYF. CDR3 nucleotide sequence: TGTGCCAGCACCTCCGACAGGCGCGCCTACGAGCAGTACTTC.

This clonotype was found a few times. The CDR3 DNA sequence: TGTGCCAGCAGTTACCTCAGGGGGCGCTTGAGGCAGCCCCAGCATTTT. It encodes CASSYLRGRLRQPQHF. The rearrangement uses TRBV6-2 or TRBV6-3 and TRBJ1-5; 8 bases align to TRBD1. From germline, CDR1 is MNHEY and CDR2 SVGEGT. After removal of 2 bases from V and 7 bases from J, the junction contained 10 bases not matched to a gene. The CDR3 covers 16 residues.

This clonotype was seen a handful of times. This rearrangement joins TRBV3-1 to TRBJ2-2; unclear D gene. V lost 3 bases to trimming and J lost 4 bases, with 12 bases between them. The CDR3 sequence is 15 residues long. The germline CDR1 and CDR2 sequences are LGHDT and YNNKEL (reference sequence). CDR3 bases: TGTGCCAGCAGCCAGGACCTGATTCTCACCGGGGAGCTGTTTTTT. It translates to CASSQDLILTGELFF.

This clonotype was counted ten times or more. The chain joins TRBV7-8 to TRBJ2-7, with 7 positions matching TRBD1. Unmatched junction bases numbered 4, after V lost 5 bases and J lost 0 bases. This CDR3 region has 14 residues. Germline-derived CDR1 and CDR2 are SGHVS and FQNEAQ. The CDR3 here is CASSLQGSSYEQYF. The DNA of the CDR3 is TGTGCCAGCAGCCTACAGGGGAGCTCCTACGAGCAGTACTTC.

The chain couples TRBV19 to TRBJ2-3; D possibly corresponds to TRBD2 (5 bases). The CDR3 consists of 13 residues. The germline gives CDR1 LNHDA, CDR2 SQIVND (reference sequence). The germline V and J ends were trimmed by 7 bases and 2 bases, with 10 bases remaining between them. CDR3 amino acids: CASTGGPTDTQYF. Written as DNA, the CDR3 is TGTGCCAGTACAGGAGGCCCCACAGATACGCAGTATTTT.

This clonotype was seen a handful of times. V and J are TRBV28 and TRBJ2-7; D unresolved. The CDR3 loop spans 13 amino acids. Trimming cost V 7 bases and J 2 bases, with 12 bases left between them. Germline CDR1 is MDHEN and CDR2 is SYDVKM. The CDR3 DNA follows: TGTGCCAGCACCCCCCCGGTGGCCTACGAGCAGTACTTC. This translates into CASTPPVAYEQYF.

This clonotype was counted a few times. The chain couples TRBV27 to TRBJ2-5; the D is unclear. CDR1 is MNHEY, CDR2 SMNVEV, per germline (reference sequence). There are 12 residues in the CDR3. V lost 6 bases to trimming and J lost 5 bases, with 10 bases between them. CDR3 sequence: CASSDLGETQYF. The CDR3 DNA follows: TGTGCCAGCAGCGACCTGGGGGAGACCCAGTACTTC.

The V gene is TRBV5-1, the J gene TRBJ2-1; 8 positions agree with TRBD2. Germline CDR1 and CDR2: SGHRS and YFSETQ. Germline trimming cut 0 bases from V and 0 bases from J; bases unmatched to any gene: 8. This CDR3 has 18 residues. CDR3 region: CASSLGSGAPSSYNEQFF. Written as DNA, the CDR3 is TGCGCCAGCAGCTTGGGTAGCGGGGCCCCGAGCTCCTACAATGAGCAGTTCTTC.

This chain's CDR3 is CASSPDHFSYEQYF. CDR3 sequence (DNA): TGTGCCAGCTCACCAGACCACTTCTCCTACGAGCAGTACTTC. The V call is TRBV18, the J call TRBJ2-7; D is undetermined. V lost 2 bases to trimming and J lost 0 bases, with 8 bases between them. The CDR3 consists of 14 residues. Germline V CDR1 and CDR2: KGHSH, LQKENI. Drawing the rest from reference TRBV18 and TRBJ2-7, the complete variable domain is NAGVMQNPRHLVRRRGQEARLRCSPMKGHSHVYWYRQLPEEGLKFMVYLQKENIIDESGMPKERFSAEFPKEGPSILRIQQVVRGDSAAYFCASSPDHFSYEQYFGPGTRLTVT.

The V and J genes are TRBV7-2 and TRBJ2-7; 12 bases fit TRBD2. The V gene end was trimmed by 4 bases and the J gene end by 0 bases; junction bases not matched to a gene: 7. Germline lookup yields CDR1 SGHTA and CDR2 FQGNSA. This CDR3 is built from 17 residues. The CDR3 loop is CASSSNPTSGSSYEQYF. The CDR3 DNA reads TGTGCCAGCAGCTCTAACCCGACTAGCGGGAGCTCCTACGAGCAGTACTTC.

V gene TRBV30 combines with J gene TRBJ1-5; 9 bases fit TRBD1. The CDR3 has 15 residues. Germline V gene lookup returns CDR1 GTSNPN and CDR2 SVGIG (reference sequence). V was clipped by 3 bases and J by 3 bases; unmatched bases: 6. CDR3 sequence (DNA): TGTGCCTGGAGAACCGGGACAGGGAACAATCAGCCCCAGCATTTT. Encoded protein: CAWRTGTGNNQPQHF.

This clonotype was counted a few times. CDR3 nucleotide sequence: TGTGCCAGCAGTGAGAATTTTAATCAGCCCCAGCATTTT. Translated, it gives CASSENFNQPQHF. The V gene is TRBV28, the J gene TRBJ1-5; D remains unclear. CDR3 size: 13 residues. The V end lost 5 bases, the J end lost 4 bases, and 9 bases lay between the germline ends. CDR1 and CDR2 from the germline V gene are MDHEN and SYDVKM.

The chain couples TRBV20-1 to TRBJ2-7, with D possibly being TRBD1 (5 bases). V shed 8 bases and J shed 0 bases, with 17 bases lying between them. Germline V gene data show CDR1 as DFQATT and CDR2 as SNEGSKA (reference sequence). CDR3 length: 14 residues. In DNA form, the CDR3 reads TGCAGTCCCCAACGTTTGCAGGGCTCCTACGAGCAGTACTTC. Residues: CSPQRLQGSYEQYF.

This clonotype was seen repeatedly, ten times or more. V gene TRBV28 combines with J gene TRBJ1-4; 10 nucleotides match TRBD1. The CDR3 has 13 residues. Germline V gene sequence: CDR1 MDHEN, CDR2 SYDVKM. The V segment lost 11 bases and the J segment 8 bases; nucleotides outside the gene matches: 8. This CDR3 reads CAARDRGKEKLFF. The CDR3 DNA follows: TGTGCCGCACGGGACAGGGGTAAGGAAAAACTGTTTTTT.

CDR3 amino acids: CASSLSMGTGYEQYF. CDR3 sequence (DNA): TGTGCCAGCAGTTTATCGATGGGGACAGGCTACGAGCAGTACTTC. The genes are TRBV27 and TRBJ2-7; 8 bases match TRBD1. The length of the CDR3 is 15 residues. J gave up 3 bases and V 0 bases, and 4 bases lay outside the gene matches. The germline V gene encodes CDR1 MNHEY and CDR2 SMNVEV (reference sequence).

There are many counts of this clonotype. The genes are TRBV7-2 and TRBJ2-7; 11 bases line up with TRBD2. The CDR3 length is 14 residues. With V trimmed by 5 bases and J by 2 bases, 2 bases remained unmatched. CDR1 and CDR2 from the germline V gene are SGHTA and FQGNSA. CDR3 region: CASSVTSGTYEQYF. The CDR3 coding sequence is TGTGCCAGCAGCGTGACTAGCGGGACCTACGAGCAGTACTTC. The full variable domain, rest sourced from reference TRBV7-2 and TRBJ2-7, is GAGVSQSPSNKVTEKGKDVELRCDPISGHTALYWYRQSLGQGLEFLIYFQGNSAPDKSGLPSDRFSAERTGGSVSTLTIQRTQQEDSAVYLCASSVTSGTYEQYFGPGTRLTVT.

Only a few counts were recorded for this clonotype. The chain links TRBV7-2 to TRBJ2-1, with 8 bases matching TRBD2. J lost 6 bases, V lost 5 bases, and 9 bases had no gene match. CDR1 and CDR2 (germline): SGHTA, FQGNSA. This CDR3 is built from 15 residues. This chain's CDR3 is CASSPMSGRVNEQFF. In nucleotides, the CDR3 is TGTGCCAGCAGCCCCATGAGCGGGAGAGTCAATGAGCAGTTCTTC. Combining the CDR3 with reference TRBV7-2 and TRBJ2-1 gives the whole variable domain GAGVSQSPSNKVTEKGKDVELRCDPISGHTALYWYRQSLGQGLEFLIYFQGNSAPDKSGLPSDRFSAERTGGSVSTLTIQRTQQEDSAVYLCASSPMSGRVNEQFFGPGTRLTVL.

The genes are TRBV6-1 and TRBJ2-7; tentative D call: TRBD2 (6 bases). The germline V gene encodes CDR1 MNHNS and CDR2 SASEGT. This CDR3 has 17 residues. Trimming left V 6 bases short and J 2 bases short, with 23 bases between. The CDR3 region has the DNA TGTGCCAGCAGGCATACATGGCTCGCTAGCGAGACCTACGAGCAGTACTTC. It yields the protein CASRHTWLASETYEQYF.